These 26 T cell receptor beta chains came from one sample sequenced in a study of blood T cell repertoires in COVID-19. Some clones are missing from TCRdb's copy, which holds only in-frame ones; the method was immunoSEQ multiplex PCR. The table has approximately 240,000 clones, more than 80% seen once. The specimen sequenced was peripheral blood. The origin of the receptors is a human donor in a cohort sampled during active COVID-19.

The chain couples TRBV16 to TRBJ2-7; possibly TRBD2 for D (5 bases). Per the germline V gene, CDR1 is KGHSY and CDR2 is FQNENV. Trimming shortened V by 5 bases and J by 0 bases, and 11 bases separated the two germline ends. The CDR3 is made up of 14 amino acids. The CDR3 loop is CASSATGSSYEQYF. CDR3 DNA sequence: TGTGCCAGCAGCGCGACTGGGAGCTCCTACGAGCAGTACTTC.

This chain joins TRBV7-2 and TRBJ2-7; 9 nucleotides align to TRBD2. Germline V CDR1 and CDR2: SGHTA, FQGNSA. This CDR3 comprises 17 residues. The V and J ends lost 5 bases and 4 bases, in that order; junction bases with no gene match: 15. The CDR3 sequence is CASSPSVREGPRYEQYF. The CDR3 nucleotides read TGTGCCAGCAGCCCATCGGTGCGGGAGGGCCCTCGGTACGAGCAGTACTTC.

The V gene is TRBV5-8, the J gene TRBJ1-5; a weak D match, TRBD1 (6 bases). CDR1 is SGHTS and CDR2 is YDEGEE in the germline V gene. The CDR3 runs 16 residues. Between the trimmed V and J ends, which lost 0 bases and 3 bases, there was a span of 13 bases. CDR3 loop: CASSLAQGALNQPQHF. The CDR3 DNA reads as TGTGCCAGCAGCTTGGCACAGGGAGCCCTCAATCAGCCCCAGCATTTT.

The J gene is TRBJ2-7, the V gene TRBV5-8, with TRBD1 matching 7 bases. Trimming took 4 bases from V and 9 from J; bases not matched to a gene: 13. This CDR3 is 14 amino acids long. Germline V gene sequence: CDR1 SGHTS, CDR2 YDEGEE. The CDR3, as DNA: TGTGCCAGCAGCCCGGGACAGTGGGGATTGGGGCAGTACTTC. Its translation is CASSPGQWGLGQYF. Full variable domain (remainder filled in from reference TRBV5-8 and TRBJ2-7): EAGVTQSPTHLIKTRGQQATLRCSPISGHTSVYWYQQALGLGLQFLLWYDEGEERNRGNFPPRFSGRQFPNYSSELNVNALELEDSALYLCASSPGQWGLGQYFGPGTRLTVT.

J is TRBJ2-1 and V is TRBV24-1; TRBD1 might be the D (6 bases). The V and J ends lost 4 bases and 0 bases respectively, with 12 bases between them. This CDR3 spans 16 amino acids. Germline assignment: CDR1 KGHDR and CDR2 SFDVKD. The CDR3 DNA reads as TGTGCCACCAGTGAGTGGGACACCCTCTCCTACAATGAGCAGTTCTTC. It codes for CATSEWDTLSYNEQFF.

This chain connects TRBV6-5 to TRBJ2-2, with D possibly matching TRBD1 (5 bases). V was clipped by 7 bases and J by 0 bases, with 9 bases between them. The CDR3 spans 14 residues. Germline-derived CDR1 and CDR2 are MNHEY and SVGAGI. The CDR3 DNA reads TGTGCCAGCACTCAGGGTCCGAACACCGGGGAGCTGTTTTTT. Its translation is CASTQGPNTGELFF.

J is TRBJ1-1 and V is TRBV19; perhaps TRBD1 as D (5 bases). The CDR3 is 14 residues long. Trimming removed 5 bases from V and 10 bases from J, with 20 bases in between. Germline assignment: CDR1 LNHDA and CDR2 SQIVND (reference sequence). In nucleotides, the CDR3 is TGTGCCAGTAGTGCGGGGGTAGTGTTCGGGGCAGCTTTCTTT. Translating it yields CASSAGVVFGAAFF.

The chain uses TRBV28 and TRBJ2-1; 8 nucleotides line up with TRBD1. Trimming took 2 bases from V and 7 from J; bases not matched to a gene: 7. Germline CDR1 reads MDHEN; CDR2 reads SYDVKM. The CDR3 loop spans 15 amino acids. This chain's CDR3 is CASSLMVDRANEQFF. The CDR3 DNA follows: TGTGCCAGCAGTTTAATGGTGGACAGGGCGAATGAGCAGTTCTTC.

The chain recombines TRBV28 with TRBJ2-5; 13 positions agree with TRBD2. After removal of 6 bases from V and 6 bases from J, the junction contained 13 bases not matched to a gene. The CDR3 loop spans 17 amino acids. CDR1 and CDR2 (germline): MDHEN, SYDVKM. CDR3 loop: CASRLGLAGAVGKTQYF. As DNA, the CDR3 is TGTGCCAGCAGACTCGGACTAGCGGGAGCTGTCGGAAAGACCCAGTACTTC.

This clone was seen only a few times. The chain couples TRBV27 to TRBJ2-1, with 8 bases that match TRBD2. Germline loops: CDR1 MNHEY, CDR2 SMNVEV (reference sequence). The CDR3 contains 18 residues. The V segment lost 2 bases and the J segment 4 bases; nucleotides outside the gene matches: 13. This CDR3 reads CASSLRPPLAGKYNEQFF. The CDR3 bases are TGTGCCAGCAGTTTACGCCCCCCTCTAGCGGGTAAATACAATGAGCAGTTCTTC.

The gene calls are TRBV7-9 and TRBJ1-1, with 11 bases matching TRBD1. Germline CDR1 reads SEHNR; CDR2 reads FQNEAQ (reference sequence). The CDR3 totals 17 residues. After removal of 6 bases from V and 6 bases from J, the junction contained 15 bases not matched to a gene. The CDR3 DNA reads as TGTGCCAGCAGTCGTGGGACAGGGGGAGCGGGTGCGGCTGAAGCTTTCTTT. Protein product: CASSRGTGGAGAAEAFF.

V gene TRBV21-1 combines with J gene TRBJ2-7; the table gives TRBD1 as D, unverified against the DNA. TRBV21-1 is a documented pseudogene. CDR3 size: 16 residues. CDR3 bases: TGTGCCAGCAGCTCTCCCTCACAGGGGGCTAAGGACGAGCAGTACTTC. Translating gives CASSSPSQGAKDEQYF.

V is TRBV27 and J is TRBJ1-2; D perhaps matches TRBD1 (6 bases). V shed 6 bases and J shed 3 bases, with 11 bases lying between them. Germline V gene lookup returns CDR1 MNHEY and CDR2 SMNVEV (reference sequence). The CDR3 runs 13 residues. The CDR3 nucleotides are TGTGCCAGCAGCTATTCAGGGGACTATGGCTACACCTTC. Its translation is CASSYSGDYGYTF.

DNA for the CDR3: TGTGCCAGCAGTGATGACGGACAGAAAACAGATACGCAGTATTTT. This codes for CASSDDGQKTDTQYF. V gene TRBV2 combines with J gene TRBJ2-3, with a possible D match to TRBD1 (6 bases). V was trimmed by 3 bases and J by 3 bases, leaving 13 bases between them. This CDR3 comprises 15 residues. The V gene's germline CDR1 is SNHLY and CDR2 FYNNEI.

There are a few counts of this clone. This chain joins TRBV6-6 and TRBJ1-2; 9 bases are a match to TRBD1. Germline loops: CDR1 MNHNY, CDR2 SVGAGI (reference sequence). The junction had 4 bases not matched to a gene; V was cut back by 5 bases and J by 3 bases. The CDR3 totals 14 residues. The CDR3 loop is CASSGTGWDYGYTF. CDR3 in DNA: TGTGCCAGCAGTGGGACAGGGTGGGACTATGGCTACACCTTC.

The chain carries TRBV10-3 and TRBJ2-1, with a weak D call TRBD2 (6 bases). CDR3 size: 14 residues. CDR1 is ENHRY and CDR2 is SYGVKD in the germline V gene. Trimming stripped 9 bases from V and 8 bases from J, with 20 bases between. The CDR3 region is CAISPLGPGDEQFF. In DNA, the CDR3 is TGTGCCATTTCCCCATTAGGGCCGGGGGATGAGCAGTTCTTC.

V usage is TRBV3-1 (or the pseudogene TRBV3-2) and J usage is TRBJ2-1, with D possibly being TRBD2 (5 bases). This CDR3 region has 14 residues. From germline, CDR1 is LGHDT and CDR2 YNNKEL (reference sequence). Trimming pared 3 bases from V and 7 bases from J, leaving 13 bases between. DNA for the CDR3: TGTGCCAGCAGCCATGCAGGACTCCAGAATGAGCAGTTCTTC. Its protein is CASSHAGLQNEQFF.

J is TRBJ2-2 and V is TRBV28; tentatively, D is TRBD1 (6 bases). Germline CDR1 and CDR2: MDHEN and SYDVKM. Trimming shortened V by 4 bases and J by 7 bases, and 16 bases separated the two germline ends. CDR3 length: 15 amino acids. CDR3 region: CASSSSPGVGGELFF. CDR3 bases: TGTGCCAGCAGTTCGTCACCAGGGGTGGGCGGGGAGCTGTTTTTT.

The J gene is TRBJ2-3, the V gene TRBV24-1; 11 positions match TRBD2. The V gene end was trimmed by 4 bases and the J gene end by 0 bases; junction bases not matched to a gene: 14. The CDR3 totals 20 residues. From germline, CDR1 is KGHDR and CDR2 SFDVKD. CDR3: CATSESGLAAVVSSTDTQYF. The CDR3 bases are TGTGCCACCAGTGAATCGGGACTAGCGGCGGTAGTATCTAGCACAGATACGCAGTATTTT.

CDR3 DNA sequence: TGCGCCAGCAGCTGGGGACAGGGCAATCAGCCCCAGCATTTT. This encodes CASSWGQGNQPQHF. The chain recombines TRBV4-1 with TRBJ1-5, with 8 bases fitting TRBD1. The CDR3 is 14 residues long. The V gene end was trimmed by 5 bases and the J gene end by 2 bases; junction bases not matched to a gene: 2. Germline CDR1 and CDR2: MGHRA and YSYEKL.

The rearrangement links TRBV5-1 to TRBJ2-3; perhaps TRBD2 as D (6 bases). The V gene's germline CDR1 is SGHRS and CDR2 YFSETQ. V lost 9 bases and J lost 2, with 13 bases in between. This CDR3 is 13 amino acids long. This chain's CDR3 is CATTSPITDTQYF. CDR3 nucleotides: TGCGCCACTACTAGCCCCATCACAGATACGCAGTATTTT. The whole variable domain, filled in from reference TRBV5-1 and TRBJ2-3, reads KAGVTQTPRYLIKTRGQQVTLSCSPISGHRSVSWYQQTPGQGLQFLFEYFSETQRNKGNFPGRFSGRQFSNSRSEMNVSTLELGDSALYLCATTSPITDTQYFGPGTRLTVL.

V is TRBV27 and J is TRBJ1-6; 7 nucleotides align to TRBD1. Trimming removed 3 bases from V and 7 bases from J; junction bases left unmatched: 27. The CDR3 has 22 amino acids. Germline V gives CDR1 MNHEY, CDR2 SMNVEV (reference sequence). The DNA for the CDR3 is TGTGCCAGCAGTTTTCGTGCTGCCTTACAAAGGGGCGAGGGGGCGTCCAATTCACCCCTCCACTTT. Translated: CASSFRAALQRGEGASNSPLHF.

J is TRBJ2-2 and V is TRBV7-3; 7 nucleotides line up with TRBD1. The CDR3 loop spans 13 amino acids. The J segment lost 6 bases and the V segment lost 10 bases, leaving 8 bases of the junction unmatched. In germline, CDR1 is SGHTA, CDR2 FQGTGA. The CDR3 loop reads CATRQGLAGELFF. The DNA of the CDR3 is TGTGCCACGAGACAGGGATTAGCCGGGGAGCTGTTTTTT.

The CDR3 nucleotides read TGTGCCAGCAGCGACAGGGGGCTAGCTAATGAAAAACTGTTTTTT. It codes for CASSDRGLANEKLFF. This chain uses TRBV6-5 with TRBJ1-4, with 10 bases lining up with TRBD1. With V trimmed by 6 bases and J by 3 bases, 4 bases remained unmatched. Looked up from germline, CDR1 is MNHEY and CDR2 is SVGAGI. CDR3 size: 15 residues.

The chain uses TRBV19 and TRBJ2-7, with a possible D match to TRBD1 (6 bases). Germline V gene data show CDR1 as LNHDA and CDR2 as SQIVND (reference sequence). With 6 bases removed from V and 3 bases from J, the gap between germline ends came to 12 bases. The CDR3 runs to 13 residues. CDR3 nucleotides: TGTGCCAGTAGCCCGTCCAGGGGCTACGAGCAGTACTTC. Protein product: CASSPSRGYEQYF. Supplemented by reference TRBV19 and TRBJ2-7, the full variable domain reads DGGITQSPKYLFRKEGQNVTLSCEQNLNHDAMYWYRQDPGQGLRLIYYSQIVNDFQKGDIAEGYSVSREKKESFPLTVTSAQKNPTAFYLCASSPSRGYEQYFGPGTRLTVT.

This clone was seen a single time. The chain couples TRBV5-6 to TRBJ1-4; the D gene is possibly TRBD1 (5 bases). The CDR3 is 14 residues long. The germline V gene has CDR1 SGHDT and CDR2 YYEEEE. The ends were cut back, 4 bases at V and 7 bases at J, with 14 bases in the middle. CDR3 in amino acids: CASSPRGRREKLFF. CDR3 in DNA: TGTGCCAGCAGCCCCCGGGGGAGGCGTGAAAAACTGTTTTTT. Full variable domain (missing parts from reference TRBV5-6 and TRBJ1-4): DAGVTQSPTHLIKTRGQQVTLRCSPKSGHDTVSWYQQALGQGPQFIFQYYEEEERQRGNFPDRFSGHQFPNYSSELNVNALLLGDSALYLCASSPRGRREKLFFGSGTQLSVL.